This TCR beta chain is from a study of blood T cell repertoires in COVID-19. The V gene's germline CDR1 is LGHDT and CDR2 YNNKEL (reference sequence). Between the trimmed V and J ends, which lost 4 bases and 6 bases, there was a span of 6 bases. CDR3 size: 12 residues. Generated by immunoSEQ multiplex PCR, the TCRdb table keeps only in-frame clones and is missing some. Here the sample spans a few hundred thousand clones, approximately 83% being singletons. The sample consisted of PBMCs or T cells enriched from blood (not recorded which). The clonotype comes from a woman in her fifties or sixties who had recovered from COVID-19. The rearrangement joins TRBV3-1 (or the pseudogene TRBV3-2) to TRBJ2-2, with D hard to call. The CDR3 nucleotides read TGTGCCAGCAGCCCACTATCCGGGGAGCTGTTTTTT. Its translation: CASSPLSGELFF.